This T cell receptor (beta chain) stems from a study of CD8+ T cells in alopecia areata. The overall study: Treated patients were given oral tofacitinib, which was dosed at 5 to 10 mg twice daily.

Study-level points and caveats: Tissue-resident alphabeta T cells belonging to normal skin likewise get sequenced within scalp specimens. More clonal than normal scalp was lesional scalp, particularly alopecia totalis/universalis.

For this clone: The antigen is not known.

RNA was isolated and reverse transcribed to cDNA, the sequencing template. Profiled with immunoSEQ multiplex PCR; TCRdb holds only in-frame clones, not every one. The repertoire holds about 150,000 clones, with approximately 53% as singletons. Lesional scalp tissue (obtained by punch biopsy) and peripheral blood were collected from alopecia areata patients. This clonotype was sampled from a human donor with alopecia areata. Sequences were derived from CD8+ T cells sorted from blood, sampled at week 0.

CDR3 DNA sequence: TGTGCCAGCAGCTCAGGACAGATGTTCTCCTACGAGCAGTACTTC. Protein sequence: CASSSGQMFSYEQYF. The chain employs TRBV11-2 and TRBJ2-7; a weak D match, TRBD1 (6 bases). V was shortened by 4 bases and J by 0 bases, with 13 bases between the two germline ends. Per the germline V gene, CDR1 is SGHAT and CDR2 is FQNNGV. The CDR3 consists of 15 residues.